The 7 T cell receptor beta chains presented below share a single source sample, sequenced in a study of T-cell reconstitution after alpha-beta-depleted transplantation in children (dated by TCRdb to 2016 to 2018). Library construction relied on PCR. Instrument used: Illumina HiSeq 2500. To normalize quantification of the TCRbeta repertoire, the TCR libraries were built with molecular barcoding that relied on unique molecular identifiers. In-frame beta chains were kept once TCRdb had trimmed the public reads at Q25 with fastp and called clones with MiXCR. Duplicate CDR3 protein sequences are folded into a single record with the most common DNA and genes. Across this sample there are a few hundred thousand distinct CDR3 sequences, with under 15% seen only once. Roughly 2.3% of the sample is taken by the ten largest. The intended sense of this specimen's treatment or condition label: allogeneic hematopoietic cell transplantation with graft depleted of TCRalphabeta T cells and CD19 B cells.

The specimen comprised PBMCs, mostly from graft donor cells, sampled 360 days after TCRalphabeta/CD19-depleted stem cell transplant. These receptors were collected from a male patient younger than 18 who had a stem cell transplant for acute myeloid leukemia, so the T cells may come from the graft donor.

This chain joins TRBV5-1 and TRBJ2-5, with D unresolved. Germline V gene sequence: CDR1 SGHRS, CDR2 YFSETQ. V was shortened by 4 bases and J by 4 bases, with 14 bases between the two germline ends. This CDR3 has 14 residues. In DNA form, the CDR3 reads TGCGCCAGCAGCCGAGCCGGAGCAACAGAGACCCAGTACTTC. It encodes CASSRAGATETQYF. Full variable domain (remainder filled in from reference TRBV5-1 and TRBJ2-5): KAGVTQTPRYLIKTRGQQVTLSCSPISGHRSVSWYQQTPGQGLQFLFEYFSETQRNKGNFPGRFSGRQFSNSRSEMNVSTLELGDSALYLCASSRAGATETQYFGPGTRLLVL.

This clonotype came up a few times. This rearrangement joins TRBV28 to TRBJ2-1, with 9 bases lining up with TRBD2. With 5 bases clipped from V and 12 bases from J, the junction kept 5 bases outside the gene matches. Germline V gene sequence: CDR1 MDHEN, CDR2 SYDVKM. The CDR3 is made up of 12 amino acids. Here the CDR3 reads CASSLAGSGQFF. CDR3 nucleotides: TGTGCCAGCAGTCTAGCGGGGTCGGGGCAGTTCTTC.

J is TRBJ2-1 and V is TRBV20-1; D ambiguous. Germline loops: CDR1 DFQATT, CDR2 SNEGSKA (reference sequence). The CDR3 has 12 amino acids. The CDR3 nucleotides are TGCAGCGTTAAGGTGCCCGGCAATGAGCAGTTCTTC. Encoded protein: CSVKVPGNEQFF.

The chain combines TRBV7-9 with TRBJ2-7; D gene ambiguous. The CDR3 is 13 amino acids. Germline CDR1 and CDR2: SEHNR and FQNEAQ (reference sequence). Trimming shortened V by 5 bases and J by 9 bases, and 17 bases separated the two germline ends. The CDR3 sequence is CASSPKEGRGQYF. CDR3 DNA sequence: TGTGCCAGCAGCCCGAAGGAAGGGCGCGGGCAGTACTTC.

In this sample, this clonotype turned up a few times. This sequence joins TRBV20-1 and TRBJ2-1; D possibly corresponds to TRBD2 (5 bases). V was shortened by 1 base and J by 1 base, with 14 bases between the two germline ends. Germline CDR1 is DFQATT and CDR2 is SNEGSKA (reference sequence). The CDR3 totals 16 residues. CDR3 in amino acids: CSARVWRATSYNEQFF. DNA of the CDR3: TGCAGTGCTAGAGTCTGGCGGGCGACTTCCTACAATGAGCAGTTCTTC.

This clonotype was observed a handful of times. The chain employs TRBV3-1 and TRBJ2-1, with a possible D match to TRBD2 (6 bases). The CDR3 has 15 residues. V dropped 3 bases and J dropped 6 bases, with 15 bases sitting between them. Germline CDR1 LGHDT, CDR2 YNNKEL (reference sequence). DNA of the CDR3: TGTGCCAGCAGCCATTCGGGGGAGCGCGGCAATGAGCAGTTCTTC. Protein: CASSHSGERGNEQFF.

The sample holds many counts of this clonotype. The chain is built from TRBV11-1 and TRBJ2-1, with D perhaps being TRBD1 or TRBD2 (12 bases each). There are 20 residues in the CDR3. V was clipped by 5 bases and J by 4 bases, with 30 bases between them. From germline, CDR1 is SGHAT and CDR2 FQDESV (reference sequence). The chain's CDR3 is CASSRRDRGHGLAGYNEQFF. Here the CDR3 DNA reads TGTGCCAGCAGCCGCCGGGACAGGGGGCATGGACTAGCGGGGTACAATGAGCAGTTCTTC.